The rows below give T cell receptor beta chains drawn from one sample of a study of shared clonotypes between healthy human individuals. Assay used: immunoSEQ multiplex PCR; TCRdb lists only in-frame clones, some missing. In the table there are around 1.9 million clones, about 92% of which are singletons. The sample comprised naive CD8+ T cells from PBMCs. These receptor sequences come from a man between 18 and 35 years old in good health. Some clones in this sample may be carry-over from other donors' samples. Both conserved end residues are part of each CDR3. Fields, in order: CDR3 DNA, CDR3 protein, D gene, V gene, clone size, J gene. A D gene is named only where the DNA matches it firmly. Clone size, where shown, is once, few, many, or a class for clones that have expanded.

CDR3nt: TGTGCCAGCCGGGCGGCTAGCACAGATACGCAGTATTTT; CDR3aa: CASRAASTDTQYF; d_gene: NA; v_gene: TRBV7-9; abundance: NA; j_gene: TRBJ2-3
CDR3nt: TGCGCCAGCAGCCAAGACCACAGGGGACAGAGCTCTGGAAACACCATATATTTT; CDR3aa: CASSQDHRGQSSGNTIYF; d_gene: TRBD1; v_gene: TRBV4-1; abundance: NA; j_gene: TRBJ1-3
CDR3nt: TGTGCCAGCAGCTGCCGGGGCCTAGGGAGTTTTAACTATGGCTACACCTTC; CDR3aa: CASSCRGLGSFNYGYTF; d_gene: NA; v_gene: TRBV5-7; abundance: NA; j_gene: TRBJ1-2
CDR3nt: TGTGCCAGCCGGGTTCAGGGGTGGTCTGAAGCTTTCTTT; CDR3aa: CASRVQGWSEAFF; d_gene: NA; v_gene: TRBV2; abundance: NA; j_gene: TRBJ1-1
CDR3nt: TGTGCCAGCAGCTTGGAGCTAGCCGGTTTCCACAATGAGCAGTTCTTC; CDR3aa: CASSLELAGFHNEQFF; d_gene: NA; v_gene: TRBV5-6; abundance: NA; j_gene: TRBJ2-1
CDR3nt: TGCGCCAGCAGCCAACCAGAGGGGGCCTATGGCTACACCTTC; CDR3aa: CASSQPEGAYGYTF; d_gene: TRBD1; v_gene: TRBV4-1; abundance: NA; j_gene: TRBJ1-2
CDR3nt: TGCGCCAGCAGTGATAGGACTAGCTCAGATACGCAGTATTTT; CDR3aa: CASSDRTSSDTQYF; d_gene: TRBD2; v_gene: TRBV10-2; abundance: NA; j_gene: TRBJ2-3
CDR3nt: TGTGCCAGCAGTTTTCCGACAGGGGCTTACGAGCAGTACTTC; CDR3aa: CASSFPTGAYEQYF; d_gene: TRBD1; v_gene: TRBV28; abundance: NA; j_gene: TRBJ2-7
CDR3nt: TGTGCCAGCAGGGAAGGGGTAGGGGCGAACACCGGGGAGCTGTTTTTT; CDR3aa: CASREGVGANTGELFF; d_gene: NA; v_gene: TRBV6-1; abundance: NA; j_gene: TRBJ2-2
CDR3nt: TGTGCCAGCTCACCACCGGAGGGGGACAGGGTCCGGAAGCAGTACTTC; CDR3aa: CASSPPEGDRVRKQYF; d_gene: TRBD1; v_gene: TRBV18; abundance: NA; j_gene: TRBJ2-7
CDR3nt: TGTGCCAGCAGCCCCCAGCGTACCGCCTACGAGCAGTACTTC; CDR3aa: CASSPQRTAYEQYF; d_gene: NA; v_gene: TRBV6-5; abundance: NA; j_gene: TRBJ2-7
CDR3nt: TGTGCCAGCAGCTTGGTAAGGTTCGAGCAGTACTTC; CDR3aa: CASSLVRFEQYF; d_gene: NA; v_gene: TRBV5-8; abundance: NA; j_gene: TRBJ2-7
CDR3nt: TGTGCCAGCAGCTTGTTTATGGATACGCAGTATTTT; CDR3aa: CASSLFMDTQYF; d_gene: NA; v_gene: TRBV5-6; abundance: NA; j_gene: TRBJ2-3
CDR3nt: TGTGCCAGTAGAGCGGGCCTCTCCTACGAGCAGTACTTC; CDR3aa: CASRAGLSYEQYF; d_gene: NA; v_gene: TRBV19; abundance: NA; j_gene: TRBJ2-7
CDR3nt: TGTGCCAGCAGCGTTATAGAGAGCACAGATACGCAGTATTTT; CDR3aa: CASSVIESTDTQYF; d_gene: NA; v_gene: TRBV9; abundance: NA; j_gene: TRBJ2-3
CDR3nt: TGTGCCAGCAGCTTAGCAGGGCCCTATGGCTACACCTTC; CDR3aa: CASSLAGPYGYTF; d_gene: NA; v_gene: TRBV7-9; abundance: NA; j_gene: TRBJ1-2
CDR3nt: TGTGCCAGCAGCTTCCCGGGGGGCAATCAGCCCCAGCATTTT; CDR3aa: CASSFPGGNQPQHF; d_gene: NA; v_gene: TRBV5-8; abundance: NA; j_gene: TRBJ1-5
CDR3nt: TGCGCCAGCAGTGACAAAGTCGGGGGGGACAGGGGGCCCCTTATGAACACTGAAGCTTTCTTT; CDR3aa: CASSDKVGGDRGPLMNTEAFF; d_gene: TRBD1; v_gene: TRBV10-1; abundance: NA; j_gene: TRBJ1-1
CDR3nt: TGTGCCAGCAGCCAAGATTATAGGGCTAATGCGGTTGAGCAGTTCTTC; CDR3aa: CASSQDYRANAVEQFF; d_gene: NA; v_gene: TRBV4-2; abundance: NA; j_gene: TRBJ2-1
CDR3nt: TGTGCCAGCAGTTTCTGGGGGAGCAGGACAGATACGCAGTATTTT; CDR3aa: CASSFWGSRTDTQYF; d_gene: NA; v_gene: TRBV28; abundance: NA; j_gene: TRBJ2-3
CDR3nt: TGTGCCAGCAGCTTATCGTTCCGTCCCGCCTACGAGCAGTACTTC; CDR3aa: CASSLSFRPAYEQYF; d_gene: NA; v_gene: TRBV5-5; abundance: NA; j_gene: TRBJ2-7
CDR3nt: TGTGCCAGCAGCTTATCACGGGTGGACACCGGGGAGCTGTTTTTT; CDR3aa: CASSLSRVDTGELFF; d_gene: NA; v_gene: TRBV7-3; abundance: once; j_gene: TRBJ2-2
CDR3nt: TGCGCCAGCAGCCAAGAAAGGGGGACTGAAGCTTTCTTT; CDR3aa: CASSQERGTEAFF; d_gene: NA; v_gene: TRBV4-1; abundance: NA; j_gene: TRBJ1-1
CDR3nt: TGTGCCAGCAGCCCCGGACTAGCGGGAGACAATGAGCAGTTCTTC; CDR3aa: CASSPGLAGDNEQFF; d_gene: TRBD2; v_gene: TRBV5-8; abundance: NA; j_gene: TRBJ2-1
CDR3nt: TGTGCCAGCAGCTTAGCCCAGACTAGTTGGGAGACCCAGTACTTC; CDR3aa: CASSLAQTSWETQYF; d_gene: NA; v_gene: TRBV11-1; abundance: NA; j_gene: TRBJ2-5
CDR3nt: TGCGCCAGCAGCCAAGATGAGGGAGTTAGAAAGGAGCAGTACTTC; CDR3aa: CASSQDEGVRKEQYF; d_gene: NA; v_gene: TRBV4-1; abundance: NA; j_gene: TRBJ2-7
CDR3nt: TGTGCCAGCAGAAGCCTCCAGGGGGCCCAGTACTTC; CDR3aa: CASRSLQGAQYF; d_gene: TRBD1; v_gene: TRBV27; abundance: NA; j_gene: TRBJ2-5
CDR3nt: TGTGCCAGTAGAGAGGGGGCCTCGAGCAATCAGCCCCAGCATTTT; CDR3aa: CASREGASSNQPQHF; d_gene: TRBD1; v_gene: TRBV19; abundance: NA; j_gene: TRBJ1-5
CDR3nt: TGTGCCAGCAGCGTAGGTGGACAGGGCTACGAGCAGTACTTC; CDR3aa: CASSVGGQGYEQYF; d_gene: TRBD1; v_gene: TRBV9; abundance: NA; j_gene: TRBJ2-7
CDR3nt: TGTGCCAGCAGCGCGCAAATGACAGTTGCTAGCACAGATACGCAGTATTTT; CDR3aa: CASSAQMTVASTDTQYF; d_gene: NA; v_gene: TRBV9; abundance: NA; j_gene: TRBJ2-3
CDR3nt: TGTGCCAGCAGCTTCTCCAGGGCGAGCGGGGCTTACAATGAGCAGTTCTTC; CDR3aa: CASSFSRASGAYNEQFF; d_gene: TRBD2; v_gene: TRBV9; abundance: NA; j_gene: TRBJ2-1
CDR3nt: TGTGCCAGCAGTATCGGGGGGGTTAATGAGCAGTTCTTC; CDR3aa: CASSIGGVNEQFF; d_gene: TRBD2; v_gene: TRBV27; abundance: NA; j_gene: TRBJ2-1
CDR3nt: TGTGCCAGCAGAGCGGGAAACAATGAGCAGTTCTTC; CDR3aa: CASRAGNNEQFF; d_gene: TRBD2; v_gene: TRBV6-1; abundance: NA; j_gene: TRBJ2-1
CDR3nt: TGCGCCAGCACCGGGACTAGCGGATCCACCGGGGAGCTGTTTTTT; CDR3aa: CASTGTSGSTGELFF; d_gene: TRBD2; v_gene: TRBV10-2; abundance: NA; j_gene: TRBJ2-2
CDR3nt: TGCGCCAGCAGCTTAGCAGGGGGCGCGGGGTACGAGCAGTACTTC; CDR3aa: CASSLAGGAGYEQYF; d_gene: TRBD1; v_gene: TRBV5-1; abundance: NA; j_gene: TRBJ2-7
CDR3nt: TGTGCCAGCAGAGATGGATCTGAAGCTTTCTTT; CDR3aa: CASRDGSEAFF; d_gene: NA; v_gene: TRBV28; abundance: NA; j_gene: TRBJ1-1
CDR3nt: TGCAGTGCTAGTTACGGAAACACCATATATTTT; CDR3aa: CSASYGNTIYF; d_gene: NA; v_gene: TRBV20-1; abundance: NA; j_gene: TRBJ1-3
CDR3nt: TGTGCCACCAGCAGGGACAGGGTCTCCTACGAGCAGTACTTC; CDR3aa: CATSRDRVSYEQYF; d_gene: TRBD1; v_gene: TRBV15; abundance: NA; j_gene: TRBJ2-7
CDR3nt: TGTGCCAGCAGCCAAGATTATCCAGGGTACACCGGGGAGCTGTTTTTT; CDR3aa: CASSQDYPGYTGELFF; d_gene: NA; v_gene: TRBV14; abundance: NA; j_gene: TRBJ2-2
CDR3nt: TGTGCCAGCAGCCCCGGACAGGGGGCCCTATACGAGCAGTACTTC; CDR3aa: CASSPGQGALYEQYF; d_gene: TRBD1; v_gene: TRBV7-2; abundance: NA; j_gene: TRBJ2-7
CDR3nt: TGTGCCAGCAGCCGTCGGGCACACACTGAAGCTTTCTTT; CDR3aa: CASSRRAHTEAFF; d_gene: NA; v_gene: TRBV11-1; abundance: NA; j_gene: TRBJ1-1
CDR3nt: TGTGCCAGCAGTTTATTGGCTAGCGGAGAGACCCAGTACTTC; CDR3aa: CASSLLASGETQYF; d_gene: TRBD2; v_gene: TRBV27; abundance: NA; j_gene: TRBJ2-5
CDR3nt: TGTGCCAGCAGTGAAGAGGGCAGGCCCTACGAGCAGTACTTC; CDR3aa: CASSEEGRPYEQYF; d_gene: NA; v_gene: TRBV2; abundance: NA; j_gene: TRBJ2-7
CDR3nt: TGTGCCAGCAGCCAAGAGGACCTCGGGGGAGATACGCAGTATTTT; CDR3aa: CASSQEDLGGDTQYF; d_gene: NA; v_gene: TRBV4-2; abundance: NA; j_gene: TRBJ2-3
CDR3nt: TGTGCCAGCAGTCCGTTGGGACTAGCGGGAAGTGGGGAGACCCAGTACTTC; CDR3aa: CASSPLGLAGSGETQYF; d_gene: TRBD2; v_gene: TRBV28; abundance: NA; j_gene: TRBJ2-5
CDR3nt: TGTGCCAGCAGCTTAGTCTTCCAAACCTACGAGCAGTACTTC; CDR3aa: CASSLVFQTYEQYF; d_gene: NA; v_gene: TRBV11-2; abundance: NA; j_gene: TRBJ2-7
CDR3nt: TGTGCCAGCAGCCTTGAGACAGTAGATGAAGAGACCCAGTACTTC; CDR3aa: CASSLETVDEETQYF; d_gene: NA; v_gene: TRBV7-9; abundance: NA; j_gene: TRBJ2-5
CDR3nt: TGTGCCAGTAGTCTTAGACCGGGCTACGAGCAGTACTTC; CDR3aa: CASSLRPGYEQYF; d_gene: NA; v_gene: TRBV19; abundance: NA; j_gene: TRBJ2-7
CDR3nt: TGCGCCAGCAGCGACGGGACAACTCGACCGAACACTGAAGCTTTCTTT; CDR3aa: CASSDGTTRPNTEAFF; d_gene: NA; v_gene: TRBV5-1; abundance: NA; j_gene: TRBJ1-1
CDR3nt: TGCGCCAGCAGCCCGTGGGGGGACACTGAAGCTTTCTTT; CDR3aa: CASSPWGDTEAFF; d_gene: NA; v_gene: TRBV5-1; abundance: NA; j_gene: TRBJ1-1
CDR3nt: TGTGCCAGCAGCCAAGACCCCGGACAGGTATCCTATGGCTACACCTTC; CDR3aa: CASSQDPGQVSYGYTF; d_gene: TRBD1; v_gene: TRBV4-2; abundance: few; j_gene: TRBJ1-2
CDR3nt: TGTGCCAGCAGCCCTCGACCGACAGGGGTCACCACTGAAGCTTTCTTT; CDR3aa: CASSPRPTGVTTEAFF; d_gene: TRBD1; v_gene: TRBV7-9; abundance: NA; j_gene: TRBJ1-1
CDR3nt: TGTGCCAGCAGCTTTTCCCCATTGAGTTCGTATGAGCAGTTCTTC; CDR3aa: CASSFSPLSSYEQFF; d_gene: NA; v_gene: TRBV28; abundance: once; j_gene: TRBJ2-1
CDR3nt: TGTGCCAGCAGTTTATCACCTCCTGGGACAGGGAATGTGGGTAGCAATCAGCCCCAGCATTTT; CDR3aa: CASSLSPPGTGNVGSNQPQHF; d_gene: TRBD1; v_gene: TRBV28; abundance: NA; j_gene: TRBJ1-5
CDR3nt: TGTGCCAGCAGCCCCCCTTTAGCGGGATGGACCGGGGAGCTGTTTTTT; CDR3aa: CASSPPLAGWTGELFF; d_gene: TRBD2; v_gene: TRBV7-9; abundance: once; j_gene: TRBJ2-2
CDR3nt: TGCAGCGTTGAAAGTAAACAGGGGAACACTGAAGCTTTCTTT; CDR3aa: CSVESKQGNTEAFF; d_gene: NA; v_gene: TRBV29-1; abundance: NA; j_gene: TRBJ1-1
CDR3nt: TGTGCCAGCAGCTTAGAGTTTGGGGGGAGCTCCTACAATGAGCAGTTCTTC; CDR3aa: CASSLEFGGSSYNEQFF; d_gene: NA; v_gene: TRBV7-9; abundance: NA; j_gene: TRBJ2-1